Below, one T cell receptor (beta chain) is given with its context. Its antigen is unknown. No base-level quality is on record; no much larger clone is a single base apart. The immunoSEQ Assay, a bias-controlled multiplex PCR, was used to amplify TCRbeta CDR3 regions from genomic DNA. Turning to the authors' computational methods: Nucleated cell counts per sample were estimated from amplification of reference gene primers within the assay. Sequence reads were collapsed and filtered to measure the absolute abundance of every unique TCRbeta CDR3 rearrangement. Productive Simpson clonality was computed per sample as the square root of Simpson's diversity index over productive rearrangements. The table was pulled from immuneACCESS by TCRdb, which kept in-frame rearrangements only. Such tables lose some clones; where checked, under half of the loss comes from unresolved V genes, and the rest has no known cause. D and trimming come from the DNA, and the V and J calls and clone size come from that table. In this sample the table shows some 150,000 clones, roughly nine tenths of which occur a single time. Clones ranked in the top ten supply about 0.55% of the sample.

The data were obtained in a study of blood T cell repertoires in COVID-19 (dated by TCRdb to 2020 to 2021). Turning to the overall study: Samples covering the acute and convalescent phases of COVID-19 were provided by collaborators in the United States, Italy and Spain. Where HLA class I and class II types were available, the types were taken from metadata supplied by the sample provider, not from assay-based typing. The repertoires were made available in a free public database intended to serve as a resource for research on the immune response to SARS-CoV-2. A de-identified subject ID, COVID-19 status, age in years and sex were almost always included in the sample metadata. Samples came from the ongoing ImmuneRACE study (first 160 participants) plus 1,254 subjects from 6 global collaborators. Deeply sampled blood TCRbeta repertoires from subjects exposed to, actively infected with, or recovered from COVID-19 were included in the dataset. The material from the prospective study consisted of cDNA or gDNA derived from T cells, B-cell-depleted T cells, or PBMCs.

Inclusive of the bounding cysteine and phenylalanine, the CDR3 is 18 residues long. The CDR3 DNA has 54 bases and is translated from base 1. Here V drops 5 bases and J drops 0 bases, and the junction holds 13 bases not matched to any gene. The germline V gene (reference sequence) provides CDR1 GTSNPN and CDR2 SVGIG. The collaborating institutions used their own protocols to collect whole blood in K2EDTA tubes. For TCRbeta analysis, collaborators shipped samples as frozen whole blood, isolated PBMCs, or DNA extracted from either of those sample types. Findings and caveats that apply to the study as a whole: The quantity of clinical and demographic metadata differed by source and by participant and was supplied without curation.

Sequencing was done on a sample of peripheral blood. The clonotype was recovered from a man aged 50 to 60 with acute or convalescent COVID-19. The receptor chain draws on TRBV30 and TRBJ1-5; the central 10 bases match TRBD1. CDR3 protein: CAWGRRQGAFYSNQPQHF. The nucleotides read TGTGCCTGGGGTCGTAGACAGGGGGCCTTTTATAGCAATCAGCCCCAGCATTTT.